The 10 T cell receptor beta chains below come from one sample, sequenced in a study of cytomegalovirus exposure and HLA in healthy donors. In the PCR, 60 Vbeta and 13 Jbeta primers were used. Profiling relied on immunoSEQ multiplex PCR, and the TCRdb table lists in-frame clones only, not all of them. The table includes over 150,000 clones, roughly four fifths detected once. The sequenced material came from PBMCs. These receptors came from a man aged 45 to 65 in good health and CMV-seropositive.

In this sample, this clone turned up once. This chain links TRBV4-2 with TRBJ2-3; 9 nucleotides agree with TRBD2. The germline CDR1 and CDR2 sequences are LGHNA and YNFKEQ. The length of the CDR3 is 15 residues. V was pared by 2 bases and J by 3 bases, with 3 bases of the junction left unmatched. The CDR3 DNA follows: TGTGCCAGCAGCCAAACGAGCGGGGGGACAGATACGCAGTATTTT. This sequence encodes CASSQTSGGTDTQYF.

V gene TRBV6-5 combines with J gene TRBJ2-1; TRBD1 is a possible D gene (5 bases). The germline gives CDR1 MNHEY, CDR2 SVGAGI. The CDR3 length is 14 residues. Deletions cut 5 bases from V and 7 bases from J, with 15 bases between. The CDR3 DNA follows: TGTGCCAGCAGTGACCGGACATATTTGAATGAGCAGTTCTTC. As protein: CASSDRTYLNEQFF.

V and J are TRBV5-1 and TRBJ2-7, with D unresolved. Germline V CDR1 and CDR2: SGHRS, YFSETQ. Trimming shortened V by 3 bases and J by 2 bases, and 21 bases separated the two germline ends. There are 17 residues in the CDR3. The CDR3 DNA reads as TGCGCCAGCAGCTCAACTCACCAGGCAGGCCTGACCTACGAGCAGTACTTC. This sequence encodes CASSSTHQAGLTYEQYF.

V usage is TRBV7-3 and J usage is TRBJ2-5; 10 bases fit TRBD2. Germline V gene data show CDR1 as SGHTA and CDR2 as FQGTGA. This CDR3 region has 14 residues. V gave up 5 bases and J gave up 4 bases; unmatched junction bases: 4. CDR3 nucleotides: TGTGCCAGCAGCCTAGCGGGAGCTCTAGAGACCCAGTACTTC. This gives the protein CASSLAGALETQYF.

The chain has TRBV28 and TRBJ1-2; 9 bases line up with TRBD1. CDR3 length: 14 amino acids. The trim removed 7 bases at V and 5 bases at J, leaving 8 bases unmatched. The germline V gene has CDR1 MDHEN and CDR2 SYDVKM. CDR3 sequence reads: CASIEGQGIYGYTF. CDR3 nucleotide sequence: TGTGCCAGCATCGAGGGACAGGGCATTTATGGCTACACCTTC.

The CDR3 region has the DNA TGTGCCAGCAGCTTCGGGACAGGGGGACGGGGACCCCTCCACTTT. Protein product: CASSFGTGGRGPLHF. The J gene is TRBJ1-6, the V gene TRBV7-9; 11 positions agree with TRBD1. This CDR3 is 15 amino acids long. The trim removed 3 bases at V and 12 bases at J, leaving 7 bases unmatched. Germline CDR1 reads SEHNR; CDR2 reads FQNEAQ (reference sequence).

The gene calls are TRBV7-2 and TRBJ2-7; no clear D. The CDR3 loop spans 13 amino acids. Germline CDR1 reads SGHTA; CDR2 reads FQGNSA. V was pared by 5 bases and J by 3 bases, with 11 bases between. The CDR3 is CASSQSAVYEQYF. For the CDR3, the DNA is TGTGCCAGCAGCCAAAGCGCGGTCTACGAGCAGTACTTC.

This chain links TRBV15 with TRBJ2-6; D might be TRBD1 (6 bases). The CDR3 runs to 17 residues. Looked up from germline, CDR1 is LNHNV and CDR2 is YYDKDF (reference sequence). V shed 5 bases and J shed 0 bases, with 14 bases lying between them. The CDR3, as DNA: TGTGCCACCAGCTCCCCGCCAGGGGACTCTGGGGCCAACGTCCTGACTTTC. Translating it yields CATSSPPGDSGANVLTF.

The CDR3 nucleotides read TGCGCCAGCAGCCAAATGCTAGCGGGGGGCCTGGGCGAGCAGTACTTC. Translation: CASSQMLAGGLGEQYF. The chain has TRBV4-3 and TRBJ2-7, with 11 bases fitting TRBD2. The J segment lost 6 bases and the V segment lost 2 bases, leaving 9 bases of the junction unmatched. Germline V gives CDR1 LGHNA, CDR2 YSLEER. There are 16 residues in the CDR3.

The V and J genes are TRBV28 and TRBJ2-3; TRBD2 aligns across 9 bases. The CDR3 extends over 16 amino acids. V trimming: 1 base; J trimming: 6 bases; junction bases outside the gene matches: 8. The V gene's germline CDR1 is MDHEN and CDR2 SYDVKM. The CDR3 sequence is CASSLSVVAGADTQYF. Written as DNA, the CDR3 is TGTGCCAGCAGTTTATCCGTGGTAGCGGGGGCTGATACGCAGTATTTT.